Listed below are T cell receptor beta chains from one sample, sequenced in a study of response to subunit inactivated influenza vaccine. TCRdb fed the RT-PCR reads into MiXCR, producing one record per CDR3 protein. The data show roughly 540,000 distinct CDR3 sequences, approximately 22% seen once. This same sample was also part of a study on T cells expressing NK-cell markers.

The sample in question was CD4+ T cells sorted from PBMCs, obtained roughly 12 days after vaccination. Receptors originate from a man in his forties or fifties who received an inactivated influenza vaccine. Both conserved end residues are part of each CDR3. A D gene is named only where the DNA matches it firmly. Some rows mark clone size as missing; the rest say once, few, many or name a class of expanded clone.

j_call d_call clone_size v_call cdr3_aa cdr3_nt
TRBJ1-4 TRBD1 NA TRBV28 CASSPDRVPLWAEKLFF TGTGCCAGCAGCCCCGACAGGGTGCCCCTCTGGGCGGAAAAACTGTTTTTT
TRBJ2-7 TRBD2 NA TRBV29-1 CSVGGRAFYEQYF TGCAGCGTTGGTGGGAGGGCCTTCTACGAGCAGTACTTC
TRBJ2-7 NA few TRBV11-2 CASSLGGTSTYEQYF TGTGCCAGCAGCTTAGGAGGGACGTCAACCTACGAGCAGTACTTC
TRBJ1-2 TRBD1 NA TRBV7-2 CASSSRQGPTNGYTF TGTGCCAGCAGCTCCCGACAGGGCCCTACGAATGGCTACACCTTC
TRBJ2-1 NA many TRBV7-9 CASSSNQYNEQFF TGTGCCAGCAGCTCGAACCAATACAATGAGCAGTTCTTC
TRBJ1-3 TRBD1 NA TRBV10-3 CAISGQGVGNTIYF TGTGCCATCAGTGGACAGGGGGTCGGGAACACCATATATTTT
TRBJ2-2 TRBD2 few TRBV28 CASSEGGLAEIRTGELFF TGTGCCAGCAGTGAGGGTGGACTAGCGGAAATCAGGACCGGGGAGCTGTTTTTT
TRBJ1-1 NA few TRBV2 CASRNRNEAFF TGTGCCAGCAGGAACAGAAATGAAGCTTTCTTT
TRBJ1-1 NA few TRBV20-1 CSARSGPRGEAFF TGCAGTGCTAGATCCGGGCCTCGGGGTGAAGCTTTCTTT
TRBJ1-2 TRBD1 few TRBV18 CATGQGNYGYTF TGTGCCACGGGACAGGGGAACTATGGCTACACCTTC
TRBJ2-5 NA few TRBV7-2 CASSLGVWETQYF TGTGCCAGCAGCTTAGGAGTTTGGGAGACCCAGTACTTC
TRBJ2-1 NA few TRBV9 CASSVAARAGPYNEQFF TGTGCCAGCAGCGTAGCGGCAAGGGCAGGGCCCTACAATGAGCAGTTCTTC